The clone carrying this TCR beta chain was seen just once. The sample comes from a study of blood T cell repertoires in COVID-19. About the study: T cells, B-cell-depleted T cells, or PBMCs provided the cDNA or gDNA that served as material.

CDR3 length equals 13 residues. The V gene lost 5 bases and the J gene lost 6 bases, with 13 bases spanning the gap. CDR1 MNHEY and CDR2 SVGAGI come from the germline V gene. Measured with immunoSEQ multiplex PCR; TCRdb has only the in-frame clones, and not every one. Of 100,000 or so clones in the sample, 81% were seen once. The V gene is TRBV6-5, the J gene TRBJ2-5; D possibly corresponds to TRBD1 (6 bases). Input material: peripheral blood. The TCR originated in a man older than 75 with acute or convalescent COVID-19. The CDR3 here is CASSLGGWQTQYF. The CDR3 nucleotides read TGTGCCAGCAGTCTAGGGGGATGGCAGACCCAGTACTTC.